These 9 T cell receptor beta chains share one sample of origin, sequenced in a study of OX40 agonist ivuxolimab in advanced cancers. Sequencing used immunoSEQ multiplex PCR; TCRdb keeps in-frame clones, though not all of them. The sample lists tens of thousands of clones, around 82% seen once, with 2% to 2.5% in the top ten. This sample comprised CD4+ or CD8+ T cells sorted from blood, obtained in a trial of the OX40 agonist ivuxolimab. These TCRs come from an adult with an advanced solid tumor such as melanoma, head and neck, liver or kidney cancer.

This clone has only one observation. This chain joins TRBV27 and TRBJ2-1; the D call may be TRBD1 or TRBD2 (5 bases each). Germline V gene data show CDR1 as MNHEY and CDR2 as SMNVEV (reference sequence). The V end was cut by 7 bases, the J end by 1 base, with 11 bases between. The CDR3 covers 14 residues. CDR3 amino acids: CASNRDVSYNEQFF. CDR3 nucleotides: TGTGCCAGCAACCGGGACGTTTCCTACAATGAGCAGTTCTTC.

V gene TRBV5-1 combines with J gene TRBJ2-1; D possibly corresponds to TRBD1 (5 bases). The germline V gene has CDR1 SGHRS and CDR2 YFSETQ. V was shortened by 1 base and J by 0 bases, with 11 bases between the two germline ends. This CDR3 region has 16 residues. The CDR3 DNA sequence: TGCGCCAGCAGCTTGCCGACAGCGAGCTCCTACAATGAGCAGTTCTTC. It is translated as CASSLPTASSYNEQFF.

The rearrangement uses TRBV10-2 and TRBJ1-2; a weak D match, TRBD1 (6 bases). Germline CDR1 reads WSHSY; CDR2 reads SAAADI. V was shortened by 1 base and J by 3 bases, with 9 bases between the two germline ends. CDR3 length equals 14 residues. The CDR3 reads CASSEFTGYYGYTF. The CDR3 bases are TGCGCCAGCAGTGAGTTTACAGGGTACTATGGCTACACCTTC.

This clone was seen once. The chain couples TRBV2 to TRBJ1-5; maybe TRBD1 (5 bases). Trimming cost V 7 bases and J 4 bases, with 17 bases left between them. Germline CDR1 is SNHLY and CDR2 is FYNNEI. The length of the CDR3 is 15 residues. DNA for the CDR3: TGTGCCAGCAAGGTTATGAGGGGTATTAATCAGCCCCAGCATTTT. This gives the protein CASKVMRGINQPQHF.

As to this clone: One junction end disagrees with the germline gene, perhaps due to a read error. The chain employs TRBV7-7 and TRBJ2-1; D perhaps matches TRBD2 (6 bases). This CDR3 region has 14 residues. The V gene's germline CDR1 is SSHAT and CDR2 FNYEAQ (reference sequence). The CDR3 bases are TGTGCTAGCAGCTTAGGACTAAACCAGGCTGAGCAGTTCTTC. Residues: CASSLGLNQAEQFF.

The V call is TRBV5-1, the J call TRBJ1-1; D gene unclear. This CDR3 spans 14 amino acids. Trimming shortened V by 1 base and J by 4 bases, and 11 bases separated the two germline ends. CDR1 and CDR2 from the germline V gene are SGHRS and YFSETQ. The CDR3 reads CASSLYGWGTEAFF. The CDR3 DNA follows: TGCGCCAGCAGCTTGTATGGGTGGGGCACTGAAGCTTTCTTT.

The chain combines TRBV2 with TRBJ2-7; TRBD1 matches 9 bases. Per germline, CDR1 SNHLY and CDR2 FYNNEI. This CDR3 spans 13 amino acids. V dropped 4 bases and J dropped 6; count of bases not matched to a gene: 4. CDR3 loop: CASSVGDRVEQYF. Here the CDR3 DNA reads TGTGCCAGCAGTGTAGGGGACAGGGTCGAGCAGTACTTC. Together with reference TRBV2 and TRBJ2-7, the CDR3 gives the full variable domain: EPEVTQTPSHQVTQMGQEVILRCVPISNHLYFYWYRQILGQKVEFLVSFYNNEISEKSEIFDDQFSVERPDGSNFTLKIRSTKLEDSAMYFCASSVGDRVEQYFGPGTRLTVT.

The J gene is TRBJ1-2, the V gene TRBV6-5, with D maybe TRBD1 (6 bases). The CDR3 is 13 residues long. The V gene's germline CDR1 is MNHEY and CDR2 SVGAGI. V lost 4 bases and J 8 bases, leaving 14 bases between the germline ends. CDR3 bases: TGTGCCAGCAGTTCCCGGGGGGCGCAGGGCTACACCTTC. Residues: CASSSRGAQGYTF.

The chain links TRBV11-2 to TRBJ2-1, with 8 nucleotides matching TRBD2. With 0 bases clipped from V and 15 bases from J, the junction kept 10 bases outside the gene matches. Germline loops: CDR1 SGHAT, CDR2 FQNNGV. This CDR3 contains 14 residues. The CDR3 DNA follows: TGTGCCAGCAGCTTAGATCTTACACGGGGGGGCCCGTTCTTC. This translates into CASSLDLTRGGPFF.